This T cell receptor (beta chain) was recovered during a study of blood T cell repertoires in COVID-19. Whole-study context: In each case, the material was cDNA or gDNA derived from T cells, B-cell-depleted T cells, or PBMCs.

Profiling relied on immunoSEQ multiplex PCR, and the TCRdb table lists in-frame clones only, not all of them. This sample carries around 50,000 clones, about 77% of them seen once, and the ten largest clones take 15% to 20%. The CDR3 totals 15 residues. Trimming removed 1 base from V and 0 bases from J, with 4 bases in between. Per the germline V gene, CDR1 is KGHSH and CDR2 is LQKENI. This clone has a single count. This clonotype was obtained from a human donor with active or convalescent COVID-19. The donor label of this sample is uncertain. The rearrangement links TRBV18 to TRBJ1-6; D gene uncertain. What was sequenced was peripheral blood. Here the CDR3 reads CASSPRSSYNSPLHF. The CDR3 nucleotides read TGTGCCAGCTCACCACGCAGCTCCTATAATTCACCCCTCCACTTT. The variable domain in full, with the rest retrieved from reference TRBV18 and TRBJ1-6, is NAGVMQNPRHLVRRRGQEARLRCSPMKGHSHVYWYRQLPEEGLKFMVYLQKENIIDESGMPKERFSAEFPKEGPSILRIQQVVRGDSAAYFCASSPRSSYNSPLHFGNGTRLTVT.